The clone carrying this T cell receptor (beta chain) was recorded many times. Its cognate antigen is unknown. The sample originates from a study of regulatory T cells in long-lasting Graves disease. Germline trimming cut 6 bases from V and 4 bases from J; bases unmatched to any gene: 16. Germline V gives CDR1 SGHTA, CDR2 FQGTGA. This CDR3 comprises 17 residues. CDR3-region Arm-PCR and iRepertoire HTBI primers produced the TCR beta libraries. Authors' processing steps: Analysis of the samples identified 50 to 75 TRBV and 12 to 15 TRBJ segments. One entry per CDR3 protein results from TCRdb running MiXCR on the multiplex PCR reads. These V and J calls derive from TCRdb rather than the authors' analysis. This sample has 350,000 to 550,000 distinct CDR3 sequences; approximately 15% occur once, and the top ten carry 15% to 20%. Whole-study findings and limits: Not thyroid tissue but only peripheral blood was studied.

This sample's time point: newly diagnosed GD, antithyroid drugs for less than 3 months. Following extraction of RNA from PBMCs, that RNA was used to make the TCR library. These data are also associated with another study on T cells in Graves' hyperthyroidism and ophthalmopathy.

The TCR comes from a woman between 25 and 40 years old with Graves disease. The sequencing used peripheral blood mononuclear cells (PBMCs), collected at new diagnosis, from a patient treated with antithyroid drugs. V usage is TRBV7-3 and J usage is TRBJ2-5; TRBD2 matches at 8 bases. The CDR3 loop is CASSLSGRDSSRETQYF. Written as DNA, the CDR3 is TGTGCCAGCAGTCTCTCCGGGAGGGATTCATCCCGAGAGACCCAGTACTTC.